This T cell receptor (beta chain) is from a study of shared clonotypes between healthy human individuals. This CDR3 has 13 amino acids. The germline V gene encodes CDR1 MNHEY and CDR2 SVGAGI. V lost 1 base, J lost 5 bases, and 8 bases lay in between. The donors were adults (healthy and HIV-negative) with no recent acute infections or vaccinations. It was across several immunoSEQ plates that each subset's genomic DNA was evenly split. Sequencing was performed with immunoSEQ multiplex PCR; in TCRdb, only in-frame clones are kept and a portion is missing. The sample consists of around 300,000 clones, about nine tenths of them appearing once.

The rearrangement links TRBV6-5 to TRBJ2-5, with D perhaps given as TRBD1 or TRBD2 (5 bases each). Sequenced: memory CD8+ T cells sorted from blood. Subset in this sample: CD45RO+ cells pooled with CCR7-negative TemRA cells. This TCR was sampled from a man younger than 35 in good health. CDR3 region: CASSYLGDETQYF. The CDR3 nucleotides read TGTGCCAGCAGTTACTTAGGGGACGAGACCCAGTACTTC.